This T cell receptor beta chain was retrieved from a study of identical twins. Healthy Caucasians supplied all donations. This clonotype was observed a few times. MiXCR, applied by TCRdb to the 5' RACE reads, yields one record per CDR3 protein. The data show approximately 890,000 distinct CDR3 sequences, roughly an eighth seen once. Germline CDR1 and CDR2: SNHLY and FYNNEI. Trimming at V came to 5 bases and at J to 5 bases, leaving 5 bases not matched to a gene. The CDR3 is 15 residues long. The same data also contributed to another study, on yellow fever vaccine responses in identical twins.

The source material was PBMCs. The sequence came from a woman between 18 and 29 years old in good health. The chain combines TRBV2 with TRBJ1-4; 10 bases line up with TRBD1. The CDR3 DNA reads TGTGCCAGCAGTCCGACAGGGGGCTCGAATGAAAAACTGTTTTTT. This codes for CASSPTGGSNEKLFF.